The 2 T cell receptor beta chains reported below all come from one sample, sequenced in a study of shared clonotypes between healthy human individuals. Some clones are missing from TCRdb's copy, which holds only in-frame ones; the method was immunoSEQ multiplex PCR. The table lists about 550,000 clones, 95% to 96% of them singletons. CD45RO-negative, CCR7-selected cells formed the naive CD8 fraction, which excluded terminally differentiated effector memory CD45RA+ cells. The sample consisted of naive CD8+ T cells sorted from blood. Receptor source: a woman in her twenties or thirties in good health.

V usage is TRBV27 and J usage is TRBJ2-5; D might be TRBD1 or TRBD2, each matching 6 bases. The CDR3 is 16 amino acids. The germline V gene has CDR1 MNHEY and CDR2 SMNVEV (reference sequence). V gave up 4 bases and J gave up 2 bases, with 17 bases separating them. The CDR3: CASSSGARPVQETQYF. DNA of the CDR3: TGTGCCAGCAGTTCGGGGGCGCGGCCTGTGCAAGAGACCCAGTACTTC.

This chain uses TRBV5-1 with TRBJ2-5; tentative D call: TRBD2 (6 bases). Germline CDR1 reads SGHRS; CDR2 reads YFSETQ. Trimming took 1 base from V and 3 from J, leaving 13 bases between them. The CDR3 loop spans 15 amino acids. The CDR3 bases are TGCGCCAGCAGCTTGCCGGCTAGCGCGGAAGAGACCCAGTACTTC. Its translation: CASSLPASAEETQYF.